Listed below are T cell receptor beta chains from one sample, sequenced in a study of early T cells in non-severe SARS-CoV-2 infection. Each CDR3 protein gets one entry after TCRdb re-called the 5' RACE reads with MiXCR. The data show fewer than 75,000 distinct CDR3 sequences, 20% to 25% seen once. This specimen consisted of whole blood, obtained at baseline. These receptors were collected from an adult who was a healthcare worker with PCR-confirmed SARS-CoV-2 infection or an uninfected control (not recorded which). Both conserved end residues are part of each CDR3. Clone size is shown for a subset of rows, as once, few, many or a class of expanded clone.

clone size: -
V gene: TRBV7-2
J gene: TRBJ1-1
CDR3 protein: CASSPQGFTEAFF

clone size: many
V gene: TRBV5-6
J gene: TRBJ2-7
CDR3 protein: CASSPTGTGEQYF

clone size: -
V gene: TRBV18
J gene: TRBJ1-1
CDR3 protein: CASSPPQTNTEAFF

clone size: -
V gene: TRBV7-9
J gene: TRBJ2-5
CDR3 protein: CASGPGNEETQYF

clone size: -
V gene: TRBV6-2/TRBV6-3
J gene: TRBJ1-5
CDR3 protein: CASSGQAQYSNQPQHF

clone size: few
V gene: TRBV5-1
J gene: TRBJ2-2
CDR3 protein: CASSLSFPNANTGELFF

clone size: many
V gene: TRBV18
J gene: TRBJ2-7
CDR3 protein: CASSPRQGVTEQYF

clone size: few
V gene: TRBV7-9
J gene: TRBJ1-1
CDR3 protein: CASSLVWARNTEAFF

clone size: -
V gene: TRBV5-1
J gene: TRBJ2-3
CDR3 protein: CASSLGEPDTQYF

clone size: -
V gene: TRBV6-2/TRBV6-3
J gene: TRBJ1-5
CDR3 protein: CASSYSQPQHF

clone size: few
V gene: TRBV2
J gene: TRBJ1-2
CDR3 protein: CASSEKSSGYTF

clone size: many
V gene: TRBV7-6
J gene: TRBJ2-1
CDR3 protein: CASSLWERYNEQFF

clone size: many
V gene: TRBV7-9
J gene: TRBJ1-1
CDR3 protein: CASSSRAANTEAFF

clone size: few
V gene: TRBV19
J gene: TRBJ2-7
CDR3 protein: CASSNSGRQYF

clone size: few
V gene: TRBV19
J gene: TRBJ2-2
CDR3 protein: CASSPGQFFGELFF

clone size: few
V gene: TRBV20-1
J gene: TRBJ2-7
CDR3 protein: CSASGGLAGYEQYF

clone size: -
V gene: TRBV18
J gene: TRBJ2-1
CDR3 protein: CASSPPPSAEQFF

clone size: few
V gene: TRBV5-1
J gene: TRBJ2-3
CDR3 protein: CASSLVVAGDLTDTQYF

clone size: few
V gene: TRBV7-2
J gene: TRBJ2-2
CDR3 protein: CASSPGTGTGELFF

clone size: many
V gene: TRBV12-3/TRBV12-4
J gene: TRBJ1-3
CDR3 protein: CASSLLSSGNTIYF

clone size: -
V gene: TRBV5-5
J gene: TRBJ2-5
CDR3 protein: CASSLALAGEETQYF

clone size: few
V gene: TRBV3-1
J gene: TRBJ2-1
CDR3 protein: CASSTGTAKQFF

clone size: once
V gene: TRBV5-4
J gene: TRBJ1-6
CDR3 protein: CASSLDSQSSYNSPLHF

clone size: -
V gene: TRBV27
J gene: TRBJ2-7
CDR3 protein: CASRAWGGRKYEQYF

clone size: -
V gene: TRBV13
J gene: TRBJ1-1
CDR3 protein: CASMFRRTAGSEAFF

clone size: many
V gene: TRBV12-3/TRBV12-4
J gene: TRBJ1-1
CDR3 protein: CASSLRLTEAFF

clone size: -
V gene: TRBV6-5
J gene: TRBJ2-7
CDR3 protein: CASSTGSAYEQYF

clone size: few
V gene: TRBV2
J gene: TRBJ1-5
CDR3 protein: CASKGDVSNQPQHF

clone size: -
V gene: TRBV7-2
J gene: TRBJ1-2
CDR3 protein: CASSPGRDYGYTF

clone size: -
V gene: TRBV5-1
J gene: TRBJ1-1
CDR3 protein: CASSWDRGSEAFF

clone size: -
V gene: TRBV7-6
J gene: TRBJ2-5
CDR3 protein: CASSQALETQYF

clone size: few
V gene: TRBV4-2
J gene: TRBJ2-7
CDR3 protein: CASSQARGASGGDEQYF

clone size: few
V gene: TRBV6-6
J gene: TRBJ2-1
CDR3 protein: CASSPPRINNEQFF

clone size: many
V gene: TRBV6-2/TRBV6-3
J gene: TRBJ2-1
CDR3 protein: CASSYYGGNEQFF

clone size: many
V gene: TRBV6-5
J gene: TRBJ2-7
CDR3 protein: CASSYSTDTLIYEQYF

clone size: many
V gene: TRBV10-3
J gene: TRBJ2-1
CDR3 protein: CAISGGDYNEQFF

clone size: many
V gene: TRBV6-1
J gene: TRBJ2-1
CDR3 protein: CASRLLAGGRSEQFF

clone size: few
V gene: TRBV6-6
J gene: TRBJ2-7
CDR3 protein: CASSYLAGSYEQYF

clone size: -
V gene: TRBV5-1
J gene: TRBJ2-3
CDR3 protein: CASSLTSDTQYF

clone size: few
V gene: TRBV3-1
J gene: TRBJ2-2
CDR3 protein: CASSQEGATTGELFF

clone size: few
V gene: TRBV5-1
J gene: TRBJ2-2
CDR3 protein: CASSLGQTSTGELFF

clone size: -
V gene: TRBV10-1
J gene: TRBJ2-3
CDR3 protein: CASSDLAGGQDTQYF

clone size: -
V gene: TRBV12-3/TRBV12-4
J gene: TRBJ2-7
CDR3 protein: CASSPQGGGSSYEQYF

clone size: few
V gene: TRBV19
J gene: TRBJ1-5
CDR3 protein: CASNFGNQPQHF

clone size: few
V gene: TRBV18
J gene: TRBJ2-7
CDR3 protein: CASSPARDYEQYF